This T cell receptor beta chain was sequenced during a study of follicular helper T cells after annual influenza vaccination. Study summary: Some donors were sampled over the 2013-2014, 2014-2015 and 2015-2016 vaccinations. Whole-study results and caveats: ICOS+CD38+ cTfh clonality tracked population frequency, and its change tracked circulating plasmablast change.

Stated time point: 2015-2016 season, pre-vaccination. Between about 40 and 100 mL of blood was drawn per time point. ICOS+CD38+ and ICOS-CD38- fractions were sorted from non-naive CD4+CXCR5+PD-1+ cells. The germline CDR1 and CDR2 sequences are SGDLS and YYNGEE. The CDR3 extends over 15 amino acids. The V gene lost 2 bases and the J gene lost 3 bases, with 11 bases spanning the gap. Notes on this clone: As yet, its antigen is unknown. Within the sample, other DNA sequences also encode this same CDR3.

Profiled with immunoSEQ multiplex PCR; TCRdb holds only in-frame clones, not every one. The sample has 9,500 to 15,000 clones; approximately 80% are singletons. Sequenced material: CXCR5+ CD38- circulating T follicular helper cells from blood, taken on the day of influenza vaccination. Subset specified: circulating Tfh, non-naive CD4+CXCR5+PD-1+ (ICOS+CD38+ or ICOS-CD38-). This chain links TRBV9 with TRBJ2-2, with a tentative D call TRBD2 (5 bases). The origin of this receptor is an adult who received the influenza vaccine. The CDR3 DNA is TGTGCCAGCAGCGTCGGCGGAGGAGACACCGGGGAGCTGTTTTTT. Its translation is CASSVGGGDTGELFF.